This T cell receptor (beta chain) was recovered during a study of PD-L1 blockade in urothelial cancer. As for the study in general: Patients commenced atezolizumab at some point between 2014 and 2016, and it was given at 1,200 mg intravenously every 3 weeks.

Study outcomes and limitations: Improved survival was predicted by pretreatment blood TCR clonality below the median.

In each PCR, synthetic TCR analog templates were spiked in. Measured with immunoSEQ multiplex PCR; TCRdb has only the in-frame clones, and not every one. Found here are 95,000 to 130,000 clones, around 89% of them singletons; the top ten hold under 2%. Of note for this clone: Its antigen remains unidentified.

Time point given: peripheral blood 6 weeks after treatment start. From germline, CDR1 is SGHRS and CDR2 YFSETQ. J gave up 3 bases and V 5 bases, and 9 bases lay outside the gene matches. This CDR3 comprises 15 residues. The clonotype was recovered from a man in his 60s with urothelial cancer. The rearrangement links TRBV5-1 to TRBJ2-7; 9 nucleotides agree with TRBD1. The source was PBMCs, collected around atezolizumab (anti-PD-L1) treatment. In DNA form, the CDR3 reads TGCGCCAGCAGTTCCATTACAGGGGGCATCTACGAGCAGTACTTC. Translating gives CASSSITGGIYEQYF.